The clone carrying this T cell receptor (beta chain) was found many times. Antigen specificity is unknown. The CDR3 runs to 15 residues. Germline assignment: CDR1 DFQATT and CDR2 SNEGSKA (reference sequence). Unmatched junction bases numbered 7, after V lost 5 bases and J lost 1 base. This entry belongs to a study of blood T cells in healthy people across ages. At the level of the study: Capturing about one barcoded beta molecule per two T cells was achieved by template switching. Broader study findings: The study found TCR beta diversity correlated strongly with naive T cell percentage.

The authors ran a second PCR of about 7 to 11 cycles using a sample-barcoded 5' primer and a J-beta primer mix. The template-switch adaptor was a 5' adaptor with 12 random nucleotides. It tagged each cDNA molecule. TCRdb reprocessed the 5' RACE reads with MiXCR, giving one entry per CDR3 protein. Among 850,000 to 950,000 distinct CDR3 sequences listed, 29% were seen once. Total RNA, at least 6 micrograms per sample, came from PBMCs. Sequenced input: blood. This receptor was obtained from an elderly woman in good health. The V and J genes are TRBV20-1 and TRBJ2-7, with 11 bases that match TRBD2. The CDR3, as DNA: TGCAGTGCTTCCCGACTAGCGGGGAGGTCCTACGAGCAGTACTTC. Protein product: CSASRLAGRSYEQYF.